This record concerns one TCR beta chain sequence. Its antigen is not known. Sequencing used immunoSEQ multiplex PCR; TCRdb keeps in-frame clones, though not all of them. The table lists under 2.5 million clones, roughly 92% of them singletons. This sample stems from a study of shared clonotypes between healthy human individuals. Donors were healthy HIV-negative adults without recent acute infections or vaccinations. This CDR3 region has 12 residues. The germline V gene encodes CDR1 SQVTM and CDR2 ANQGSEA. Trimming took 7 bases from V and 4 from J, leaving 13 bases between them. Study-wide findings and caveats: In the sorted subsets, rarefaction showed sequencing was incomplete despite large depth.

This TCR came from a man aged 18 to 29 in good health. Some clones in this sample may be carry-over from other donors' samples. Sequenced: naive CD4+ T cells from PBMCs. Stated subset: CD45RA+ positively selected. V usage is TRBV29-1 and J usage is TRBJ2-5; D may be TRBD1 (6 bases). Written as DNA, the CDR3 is TGCAGCGCCGTACAGGGATCAGAGACCCAGTACTTC. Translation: CSAVQGSETQYF. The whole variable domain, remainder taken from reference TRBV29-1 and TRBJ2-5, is SAVISQKPSRDICQRGTSLTIQCQVDSQVTMMFWYRQQPGQSLTLIATANQGSEATYESGFVIDKFPISRPNLTFSTLTVSNMSPEDSSIYLCSAVQGSETQYFGPGTRLLVL.